This T cell receptor beta chain was observed in a study of CD8 T cells in ankylosing spondylitis. General observations from the study: Disease-linked clones displayed a CD8+ phenotype and appeared relatively rarely in peripheral blood.

CDR3 length equals 18 residues. Per the germline V gene, CDR1 is LGHNA and CDR2 is YSLEER. J lost 5 bases, V lost 1 base, and 16 bases had no gene match. From the 5' RACE reads, TCRdb called clonotypes with MiXCR, one entry per CDR3 protein. Of about 160,000 distinct CDR3 sequences listed, roughly 44% are singletons. On this clonotype: What it binds is unknown.

The sequence was collected from a male donor with ankylosing spondylitis. Sequencing used synovial fluid, either unsorted or a sorted T cell fraction (not recorded which). The rearrangement links TRBV4-3 to TRBJ2-7, with 8 bases identical to TRBD1. The chain's CDR3 is CASSQVDDTGGIYHEQYF. CDR3 coding DNA: TGCGCCAGCAGCCAAGTGGACGACACAGGGGGGATTTACCACGAGCAGTACTTC.